This T cell receptor (beta chain) was sequenced for a study of blood T cells in healthy people across ages (dated by TCRdb to the mid-2010s). Turning to the overall study: In model experiments, roughly one uniquely barcoded TCR beta cDNA molecule per two T cells was captured by template switching. The study measured age-related changes in TCR beta repertoire diversity using deep sequencing normalized with unique cDNA molecular identifiers. Four age groups were formed from the donors: young (average roughly 15 years), middle-aged (approximately 41), aged (about 62) and long-lived (about 75). Donors of different ages were randomly distributed across sequencing lanes to avoid experimental bias. For two donors (one aged 18 to 29 and one aged 80 or older), the study analyzed two additional independent replicas of 1 million unique cDNA reads from the same blood draw.

The approximately 39 donors, aged about 6 to 95 years, were systemically healthy Caucasian individuals from Russia. About 10 milliliters of peripheral blood were collected from each donor into EDTA-treated Vacutainer tubes. PBMCs were isolated by Ficoll-Paque density-gradient centrifugation, with at least 7 million obtained per sample. Trizol reagent was used to extract total RNA from PBMCs, with at least 5.5 micrograms per sample. For every donor, flow cytometry on a PBMC aliquot measured the percentage of naive CD45RAhigh/CD27high T cells. The CDR3 runs 17 residues from the cysteine to the phenylalanine. Only the CDR3 region is kept as DNA, spanning 51 bases read in frame from base 1. The germline V and J ends show losses of 1 base and 1 base respectively, and no gene match explains 6 bases of the junction. CDR1 is given as SGHTA and CDR2 as FQGNSA, both from the germline V gene. Libraries were made using 5' RACE. A second PCR of roughly 7 to 12 cycles was run with a J-beta primer mix and a sample-barcoded 5' primer. Each TCR beta cDNA molecule received a unique molecular identifier from a template-switch 5' adaptor carrying 12 random nucleotides. At least 2.5 million CDR3-containing paired-end reads were obtained from each sample. First-strand cDNA was synthesized from all RNA with the Mint cDNA synthesis kit, primed by a TRBC-specific oligonucleotide. Following uracil-DNA glycosylase treatment, a first 18-cycle PCR with universal primers M1SS and BC2_uni_R was performed on all cDNA. From the authors' description of their analysis: Each sample was normalized by randomly selecting 1 million high-quality reads, each carrying a distinct molecular identifier. Instead of being binned into consensus sequences, reads with shared molecular identifiers were discarded. MiTCR, set to a Q25 quality threshold and the strictest error-elimination algorithm, was used for CDR3 identification, clonotype clustering and error correction. A nonparametric unseen species model with Euler transformation was used to estimate a lower bound on total TCR beta diversity. TCRdb passed the public sequencing reads through fastp at Q25 and MiXCR, retaining productive beta sequences. Each CDR3 protein gets just one entry, which takes the most common genes and DNA from the rows behind it. Clone size and V and J calls follow TCRdb, not the original study. The sample contains 1.5 million to 2 million distinct CDR3 sequences, 30% to 40% of them found a single time. The top ten constitute more than 20% of the sample.

Study-wide findings and limitations: Because profiling used bulk unsorted PBMCs, naive and antigen-experienced compartments could not be compared conclusively. A strong correlation was found between observed TCR beta diversity and the percentage of naive T cells measured by flow cytometry. Compared with the aged group, the long-lived group had more naive CD4+ T cells, fewer expanded clones and increased TCR diversity, a pattern suggesting age selection. As age increased, observed TCR beta diversity per million T cells dropped in a roughly linear way, and a significant reduction was already evident by age around 41. Because the CMV infection status of the donors was unknown, age-related changes in expanded clonotypes may potentially have been confounded. Total diversity estimates from one million sequenced T cells were considered lower bounds and underestimates.

As concerns this clonotype: Its antigen is currently not known. Base qualities are missing; no much larger clone stands one base away.

Recombination connected TRBV7-2 to TRBJ2-3; 9 middle bases align to TRBD2. The source is a human donor in good health. The specimen sequenced was blood. The CDR3 sequence is CASSLGSGGWGTDTQYF. The DNA reads as follows: TGTGCCAGCAGCTTAGGTAGCGGGGGTTGGGGCACAGATACGCAGTATTTT.